Following are 26 T cell receptor beta chains from one sample sequenced in a study of spatial heterogeneity in lung cancer. Whole-study results and caveats: Tumor mutation counts were tracked by expanded intratumoral alpha and beta TCR counts.

Their recognized antigens are unknown. This sample's time point: sample taken at primary tumor resection. TCRdb analysed the 5' RACE reads with MiXCR anew, one entry per CDR3 protein. The table records 4,000 to 5,500 distinct CDR3 sequences, around 11% of them present only once. The sample in question was lung tumor tissue, obtained at surgery. The source is a male donor with early-stage non-small cell lung cancer.

The chain is built from TRBV20-1 and TRBJ1-2; D is ambiguous. CDR1 is DFQATT, CDR2 SNEGSKA, per germline (reference sequence). V was clipped by 6 bases and J by 4 bases, with 27 bases between them. The CDR3 spans 17 residues. Written as DNA, the CDR3 is TGCAGTGCGGACTCCGCTCAGTTTAGTGTCCAGGCCTATGGCTACACCTTC. Residues: CSADSAQFSVQAYGYTF.

This clonotype occurred many times. The V gene is TRBV7-3, the J gene TRBJ2-1; 12 bases line up with TRBD2. The germline V gene has CDR1 SGHTA and CDR2 FQGTGA. CDR3 length: 16 amino acids. The junction had 6 bases not matched to a gene; V was cut back by 5 bases and J by 4 bases. CDR3 in amino acids: CASSPTGLAGYNEQFF. The CDR3 DNA reads as TGTGCCAGCAGCCCTACTGGACTAGCGGGGTACAATGAGCAGTTCTTC.

Ten or more counts support this clonotype. The rearrangement uses TRBV4-3 and TRBJ1-1; a possible D gene is TRBD1 (5 bases). Trimming cost V 1 base and J 1 base, with 10 bases left between them. This CDR3 region has 15 residues. Germline V lookup: CDR1 LGHNA, CDR2 YSLEER. CDR3: CASSQVRGTNTEAFF. DNA of the CDR3: TGCGCCAGCAGCCAAGTCAGAGGGACGAACACTGAAGCTTTCTTT.

Sample share makes this clonotype medium-sized. The chain carries TRBV4-3 and TRBJ1-6; a possible D gene is TRBD1 (6 bases). The CDR3 is 14 residues long. The germline V and J ends were trimmed by 1 base and 7 bases, with 8 bases remaining between them. CDR1 and CDR2 (germline): LGHNA, YSLEER. DNA of the CDR3: TGCGCCAGCAGCCAAGGGGGGCTGAATTCACCCCTCCACTTT. Its translation is CASSQGGLNSPLHF.

By frequency in the sample, this clonotype is medium-sized. The chain combines TRBV12-3 or TRBV12-4 with TRBJ2-1; D is undetermined. The CDR3 loop spans 12 amino acids. The V end lost 5 bases, the J end lost 7 bases, and 9 bases lay between the germline ends. The CDR3 reads CASSLNRNEQFF. The CDR3 region has the DNA TGTGCCAGCAGTCTGAATCGGAATGAGCAGTTCTTC.

This clonotype was seen repeatedly, ten times or more. The rearrangement links TRBV28 to TRBJ2-7; the match to TRBD1 covers 7 bases. Germline CDR1 is MDHEN and CDR2 is SYDVKM. V shed 6 bases and J 1 base; nucleotides not matched to a gene: 9. CDR3 length: 15 residues. CDR3 DNA: TGTGCCAGCAGCTTGTCCCTGACAGGGTCCTACGAGCAGTACTTC. As protein: CASSLSLTGSYEQYF.

This clonotype appeared many times. The rearrangement links TRBV7-9 to TRBJ2-2; 9 bases are shared with TRBD2. Germline-derived CDR1 and CDR2 are SEHNR and FQNEAQ (reference sequence). V shed 3 bases, J shed 4 bases, and the junction held 9 bases outside the gene matches. The CDR3 is 17 amino acids. CDR3 loop: CASSFFFQRGATGELFF. CDR3 nucleotides: TGTGCCAGCAGCTTTTTCTTTCAGCGGGGGGCCACCGGGGAGCTGTTTTTT.

This clonotype was counted many times. The J gene is TRBJ2-7, the V gene TRBV7-3; 12 bases agree with TRBD2. The V gene's germline CDR1 is SGHTA and CDR2 FQGTGA. CDR3 size: 13 residues. V shed 3 bases and J 7 bases; nucleotides not matched to a gene: 1. The DNA for the CDR3 is TGTGCCAGCAGCTTGACTAGCGGGAGTGAGCAGTACTTC. It yields the protein CASSLTSGSEQYF.

The chain carries TRBV4-2 and TRBJ2-1; 9 nucleotides agree with TRBD1. The CDR3 extends over 16 amino acids. Trimming at V came to 0 bases and at J to 8 bases, leaving 8 bases not matched to a gene. Germline lookup yields CDR1 LGHNA and CDR2 YNFKEQ. The CDR3 region is CASSQDSGTGKDEQFF. The CDR3 nucleotides read TGTGCCAGCAGCCAAGATTCAGGGACAGGGAAAGATGAGCAGTTCTTC.

This clonotype was picked up many times. This chain uses TRBV7-2 with TRBJ2-2; 9 bases fit TRBD1. With V trimmed by 3 bases and J by 7 bases, 9 bases remained unmatched. Looked up from germline, CDR1 is SGHTA and CDR2 is FQGNSA. The CDR3 is 16 amino acids. CDR3 loop: CASSLGRTGVGGELFF. The CDR3 coding sequence is TGTGCCAGCAGCTTGGGTAGGACAGGGGTCGGCGGGGAGCTGTTTTTT.

In its sample, this clonotype was seen many times. V usage is TRBV5-4 and J usage is TRBJ1-2; possible D gene TRBD1, 6 bases. CDR3 length: 13 residues. Trimming removed 4 bases at V and 4 bases at J, with 11 bases between. Germline CDR1 and CDR2: SGHNT and YYREEE (reference sequence). The CDR3 nucleotides read TGTGCCAGCAGCCTACAGGGAGTCTATGGCTACACCTTC. The encoded protein is CASSLQGVYGYTF. The full variable domain, with the rest looked up from reference TRBV5-4 and TRBJ1-2, is ETGVTQSPTHLIKTRGQQVTLRCSSQSGHNTVSWYQQALGQGPQFIFQYYREEENGRGNFPPRFSGLQFPNYSSELNVNALELDDSALYLCASSLQGVYGYTFGSGTRLTVV.

This clonotype is categorized as medium-sized. V is TRBV29-1 and J is TRBJ2-3; D assignment may be TRBD1 or TRBD2 (5 bases each). This CDR3 region has 14 residues. Trimming stripped 5 bases from V and 1 base from J, with 13 bases between. Germline CDR1 is SQVTM and CDR2 is ANQGSEA. The CDR3 region is CSVLKEGRTDTQYF. Here the CDR3 DNA reads TGCAGCGTTCTGAAAGAGGGGCGCACAGATACGCAGTATTTT.

This clonotype ranks as medium-sized. The chain joins TRBV9 to TRBJ2-1; no clear D. Germline CDR1 reads SGDLS; CDR2 reads YYNGEE. The CDR3 is 17 amino acids. Trimming took 4 bases from V and 4 from J, leaving 21 bases between them. The CDR3 is CASSPPPKASLYNEQFF. The CDR3 DNA reads TGTGCCAGCAGCCCCCCTCCTAAAGCGTCCCTTTACAATGAGCAGTTCTTC.

This clonotype showed up many times. CDR3 bases: TGTGCCAGCTCACTGGGACGCCAACAAGAGACCCAGTACTTC. Protein sequence: CASSLGRQQETQYF. The chain links TRBV18 to TRBJ2-5; tentatively, D is TRBD1 or TRBD2 (5 bases each). The CDR3 is made up of 14 amino acids. The germline V gene encodes CDR1 KGHSH and CDR2 LQKENI. The V and J ends lost 4 bases and 2 bases respectively, with 11 bases between them.

The sample holds many counts of this clonotype. The rearrangement links TRBV6-2 or TRBV6-3 to TRBJ2-5; a possible D gene is TRBD2 (5 bases). The germline V and J ends were trimmed by 6 bases and 7 bases, with 9 bases remaining between them. The CDR3 has 11 amino acids. Germline assignment: CDR1 MNHEY and CDR2 SVGEGT. In nucleotides, the CDR3 is TGTGCCAGCAGGTCGGGAAGGACCCAGTACTTC. Protein product: CASRSGRTQYF.

This clonotype showed up many times. The chain links TRBV7-9 to TRBJ2-7; D might be TRBD2 (5 bases). CDR1 SEHNR and CDR2 FQNEAQ come from the germline V gene (reference sequence). This CDR3 is built from 14 residues. V lost 0 bases and J lost 6, with 12 bases in between. CDR3 region: CASSLASAGGEQYF. The CDR3 DNA reads TGTGCCAGCAGCTTAGCTTCGGCAGGAGGCGAGCAGTACTTC.

This clonotype was found many times. The chain has TRBV28 and TRBJ1-5, with D possibly being TRBD1 (6 bases). Germline loops: CDR1 MDHEN, CDR2 SYDVKM. Trimming took 6 bases from V and 7 from J, leaving 16 bases between them. The CDR3 extends over 14 amino acids. The CDR3 DNA sequence: TGTGCCAGCAGAGGGGACATGGGGCGACAGCCCCAGCATTTT. Protein: CASRGDMGRQPQHF.

This clonotype was counted ten times or more. The genes are TRBV5-1 and TRBJ1-1; unclear D gene. CDR1 is SGHRS and CDR2 is YFSETQ in the germline V gene. V shed 0 bases and J shed 5 bases, with 14 bases lying between them. The CDR3 loop spans 15 amino acids. The CDR3 DNA reads as TGCGCCAGCAGCTTGGGAGCCGCCCTGGGGACTGAAGCTTTCTTT. This codes for CASSLGAALGTEAFF.

This clonotype was counted many times. V gene TRBV6-1 combines with J gene TRBJ2-2; no reliable D call. Trimming cost V 8 bases and J 1 base, with 8 bases left between them. The CDR3 is 13 residues long. Germline loops: CDR1 MNHNS, CDR2 SASEGT. CDR3 amino acids: CASWRQNTGELFF. CDR3 bases: TGTGCCAGCTGGCGACAGAACACCGGGGAGCTGTTTTTT.

The rearrangement joins TRBV6-6 to TRBJ2-3, with 9 bases matching TRBD1. In germline, CDR1 is MNHNY, CDR2 SVGAGI (reference sequence). This CDR3 region has 13 residues. Trimming cost V 10 bases and J 3 bases; bases outside gene matches: 5. CDR3 sequence reads: CATTTGGTDTQYF. The CDR3 DNA follows: TGTGCCACGACGACAGGGGGAACAGATACGCAGTATTTT.

This clonotype occurred a few times. The chain has TRBV19 and TRBJ2-3; a possible D gene is TRBD2 (6 bases). Germline CDR1 reads LNHDA; CDR2 reads SQIVND (reference sequence). The length of the CDR3 is 15 residues. The V and J ends lost 6 bases and 0 bases respectively, with 13 bases between them. CDR3 sequence (DNA): TGTGCCAGTAGCGGGGGAGTCACTAGCACAGATACGCAGTATTTT. Encoded protein: CASSGGVTSTDTQYF.

This clonotype was found a few times. The chain couples TRBV11-3 to TRBJ2-2, with 10 bases identical to TRBD2. The V and J ends lost 5 bases and 2 bases, in that order; junction bases with no gene match: 5. Germline V CDR1 and CDR2: SGHNT, YENEEA. There are 16 residues in the CDR3. CDR3 nucleotides: TGTGCCAGCAGCCGGGGACTAGCGCTAAACACCGGGGAGCTGTTTTTT. It translates to CASSRGLALNTGELFF.

Ten or more counts support this clonotype. This chain links TRBV28 with TRBJ1-6; D might be TRBD1 (5 bases). Between the trimmed V and J ends, which lost 5 bases and 9 bases, there was a span of 20 bases. The CDR3 length is 16 residues. The germline CDR1 and CDR2 sequences are MDHEN and SYDVKM. CDR3 in DNA: TGTGCCAGCAGTCCAAACGCCTTGCACAGGAGTTCACCCCTCCACTTT. Translated: CASSPNALHRSSPLHF.

This clonotype has a count of ten or more. The V gene is TRBV2, the J gene TRBJ2-1; no clear D. The germline CDR1 and CDR2 sequences are SNHLY and FYNNEI. The V gene lost 6 bases and the J gene lost 7 bases, with 7 bases spanning the gap. The CDR3 extends over 11 amino acids. The CDR3, as DNA: TGTGCCAGCAGACGGGTGAATGAGCAGTTCTTC. Translated: CASRRVNEQFF.

This clonotype is labeled medium-sized. V is TRBV7-2 and J is TRBJ2-5, with 8 positions matching TRBD1. Trimming took 5 bases from V and 3 from J; bases not matched to a gene: 8. Per germline, CDR1 SGHTA and CDR2 FQGNSA. There are 15 residues in the CDR3. CDR3 sequence reads: CASSLQMGQEETQYF. The DNA for the CDR3 is TGTGCCAGCAGCCTTCAAATGGGACAGGAAGAGACCCAGTACTTC.

This clonotype was picked up many times. J is TRBJ1-4 and V is TRBV28; maybe TRBD1 (6 bases). Per the germline V gene, CDR1 is MDHEN and CDR2 is SYDVKM. The V end was cut by 3 bases, the J end by 2 bases, with 22 bases between. CDR3 length: 19 residues. The CDR3 coding sequence is TGTGCCAGCAGTTTCCATTGGGGGGCGTCGACTAACACTAATGAAAAACTGTTTTTT. It is translated as CASSFHWGASTNTNEKLFF.